These 20 T cell receptor beta chains were sequenced from one sample in a study of blood T cell repertoires in COVID-19. The assay was immunoSEQ multiplex PCR, and TCRdb's table has in-frame clones only and misses some. The sample yields about 130,000 clones, 79% seen once. Source material: peripheral blood. The receptor set was obtained from a man aged 35 to 55 with active or convalescent COVID-19.

This clone appeared a few times. The chain carries TRBV15 and TRBJ2-1; 9 nucleotides agree with TRBD2. J was trimmed by 6 bases and V by 5 bases; bases with no gene match: 14. The CDR3 has 17 amino acids. The V gene's germline CDR1 is LNHNV and CDR2 YYDKDF (reference sequence). CDR3 amino acids: CATSPWVGGGAPNEQFF. CDR3 DNA: TGTGCCACCAGCCCGTGGGTTGGCGGGGGGGCGCCCAATGAGCAGTTCTTC.

The V and J genes are TRBV28 and TRBJ1-5; no firm D call. Looked up from germline, CDR1 is MDHEN and CDR2 is SYDVKM. CDR3 size: 14 residues. Trimming pared 8 bases from V and 0 bases from J, leaving 11 bases between. CDR3 sequence (DNA): TGTGCCAGCGCCATAGCTCTTAGCAATCAGCCCCAGCATTTT. Protein product: CASAIALSNQPQHF.

This clone has just one count. The CDR3 DNA is TGTGCCAGCATTCCCGGGACAGTGAACACTGAAGCTTTCTTT. Protein product: CASIPGTVNTEAFF. V is TRBV25-1 and J is TRBJ1-1; 7 positions agree with TRBD1. Per the germline V gene, CDR1 is MGHDK and CDR2 is SYGVNS. The junction had 5 bases not matched to a gene; V was cut back by 7 bases and J by 0 bases. CDR3 length: 14 residues.

V usage is TRBV9 and J usage is TRBJ2-2, with 7 bases fitting TRBD1. Germline-derived CDR1 and CDR2 are SGDLS and YYNGEE. V was pared by 8 bases and J by 7 bases, with 20 bases of the junction left unmatched. This CDR3 has 17 residues. The CDR3 sequence is CARIPTRDRPGDGELFF. The CDR3 nucleotides read TGTGCCAGGATCCCCACCAGGGACAGACCCGGGGACGGGGAGCTGTTTTTT.

The chain employs TRBV18 and TRBJ1-1, with a possible D match to TRBD1 (6 bases). The CDR3 length is 14 residues. Per germline, CDR1 KGHSH and CDR2 LQKENI. Trimming cost V 4 bases and J 1 base, with 10 bases left between them. The CDR3 here is CASSRSQGNTEAFF. CDR3 nucleotides: TGTGCCAGCTCACGCTCACAGGGGAACACTGAAGCTTTCTTT. The complete variable domain, with remaining parts taken from reference TRBV18 and TRBJ1-1, reads NAGVMQNPRHLVRRRGQEARLRCSPMKGHSHVYWYRQLPEEGLKFMVYLQKENIIDESGMPKERFSAEFPKEGPSILRIQQVVRGDSAAYFCASSRSQGNTEAFFGQGTRLTVV.

This sequence joins TRBV7-2 and TRBJ1-3, with 8 bases fitting TRBD1. Losses at the gene ends were 6 bases for V and 3 bases for J; bases not matched to a gene: 1. This CDR3 is built from 13 residues. CDR1 is SGHTA, CDR2 FQGNSA, per germline. The DNA for the CDR3 is TGTGCCAGCAGGGGGACAGGTGGAAACACCATATATTTT. It encodes CASRGTGGNTIYF.

This rearrangement joins TRBV30 to TRBJ2-1, with D possibly TRBD1 on 5 matching bases. Deletions cut 2 bases from V and 8 bases from J, with 16 bases between. The germline gives CDR1 GTSNPN, CDR2 SVGIG (reference sequence). The CDR3 consists of 14 residues. For the CDR3, the DNA is TGTGCCTGGAGTCGTAGGGGCAAAGGATATGAGCAGTTCTTC. This codes for CAWSRRGKGYEQFF. The entire variable domain, with the rest obtained from reference TRBV30 and TRBJ2-1, is as follows: SQTIHQWPATLVQPVGSPLSLECTVEGTSNPNLYWYRQAAGRGLQLLFYSVGIGQISSEVPQNLSASRPQDRQFILSSKKLLLSDSGFYLCAWSRRGKGYEQFFGPGTRLTVL.

The genes are TRBV19 and TRBJ1-1, with TRBD1 as a possible D gene (6 bases). The CDR3 contains 14 residues. Germline V gene lookup returns CDR1 LNHDA and CDR2 SQIVND (reference sequence). V was pared by 10 bases and J by 4 bases, with 19 bases between. This CDR3 is CATRKGTTGTEAFF. CDR3 in DNA: TGTGCCACTAGGAAGGGGACAACCGGCACTGAAGCTTTCTTT.

The chain carries TRBV25-1 and TRBJ1-1, with D perhaps TRBD1 (5 bases). V was trimmed by 5 bases and J by 9 bases, leaving 19 bases between them. This CDR3 region has 14 residues. The germline V gene has CDR1 MGHDK and CDR2 SYGVNS. The CDR3 sequence is CASSSAGENLKAFF. DNA of the CDR3: TGTGCCAGCAGTTCTGCGGGGGAAAACCTGAAAGCTTTCTTT.

CDR3 DNA sequence: TGTGCCACCAGTCGCAACAATAACTATGGCTACACCTTC. It codes for CATSRNNNYGYTF. This rearrangement joins TRBV24-1 to TRBJ1-2; D remains unclear. Germline V gives CDR1 KGHDR, CDR2 SFDVKD. Trimming removed 6 bases at V and 1 base at J, with 8 bases between. CDR3 size: 13 residues.

V usage is TRBV12-3 or TRBV12-4 and J usage is TRBJ2-7, with 7 bases that match TRBD1. Germline trimming cut 1 base from V and 3 bases from J; bases unmatched to any gene: 0. The CDR3 extends over 13 amino acids. The CDR3, as DNA: TGTGCCAGCAGTTTAGGGACAGGCTACGAGCAGTACTTC. Translating it yields CASSLGTGYEQYF.

The chain joins TRBV29-1 to TRBJ2-2; 10 bases match TRBD2. This CDR3 spans 14 amino acids. V lost 7 bases and J lost 7; bases outside the gene matches: 9. The germline V gene encodes CDR1 SQVTM and CDR2 ANQGSEA. The CDR3 reads CSAAPSGGGGELFF. The CDR3 nucleotides are TGCAGCGCCGCTCCTAGCGGGGGCGGCGGGGAGCTGTTTTTT.

The V gene is TRBV10-3, the J gene TRBJ2-7, with D perhaps matching TRBD1 (7 bases). Germline values: CDR1 ENHRY, CDR2 SYGVKD. This CDR3 is 13 amino acids long. V shed 10 bases and J shed 2 bases, with 15 bases lying between them. CDR3 sequence (DNA): TGTGCCACCAGGGCGGGACAGCCCTACGAGCAGTACTTC. Encoded protein: CATRAGQPYEQYF.

This chain joins TRBV5-1 and TRBJ2-1; D gene ambiguous. This CDR3 comprises 15 residues. Trimming removed 0 bases from V and 3 bases from J, with 10 bases in between. The germline CDR1 and CDR2 sequences are SGHRS and YFSETQ. Written as DNA, the CDR3 is TGCGCCAGCAGCTTGGATGGCGGCCTCTACAATGAGCAGTTCTTC. Protein product: CASSLDGGLYNEQFF. Based on the CDR3 plus reference TRBV5-1 and TRBJ2-1, the full variable domain is KAGVTQTPRYLIKTRGQQVTLSCSPISGHRSVSWYQQTPGQGLQFLFEYFSETQRNKGNFPGRFSGRQFSNSRSEMNVSTLELGDSALYLCASSLDGGLYNEQFFGPGTRLTVL.

J is TRBJ1-1 and V is TRBV7-8; TRBD1 matches 8 bases. The V and J ends lost 5 bases and 2 bases, in that order; junction bases with no gene match: 4. The CDR3 extends over 14 amino acids. Germline V lookup: CDR1 SGHVS, CDR2 FQNEAQ. CDR3 coding DNA: TGTGCCAGCAGCAGTACAGGGGGAAACACTGAAGCTTTCTTT. This codes for CASSSTGGNTEAFF.

This clone was observed at least ten times. The gene calls are TRBV7-2 and TRBJ1-1, with 7 bases identical to TRBD1. This CDR3 has 14 residues. In germline, CDR1 is SGHTA, CDR2 FQGNSA. J lost 11 bases, V lost 5 bases, and 14 bases had no gene match. The CDR3 region has the DNA TGTGCCAGCAGCCGGGTACAGGGGAAAGAAGGTGCTTTCTTT. This codes for CASSRVQGKEGAFF.

The rearrangement joins TRBV28 to TRBJ1-2, with 8 bases identical to TRBD1. The length of the CDR3 is 15 residues. Germline lookup yields CDR1 MDHEN and CDR2 SYDVKM. The V gene end was trimmed by 8 bases and the J gene end by 0 bases; junction bases not matched to a gene: 8. CDR3 loop: CASFRTGTTNYGYTF. The CDR3 DNA is TGTGCCAGCTTCCGGACAGGGACGACTAACTATGGCTACACCTTC.

This sequence joins TRBV29-1 and TRBJ2-7; D might be TRBD2 (7 bases). Germline assignment: CDR1 SQVTM and CDR2 ANQGSEA. The CDR3 totals 13 residues. Trimming stripped 1 base from V and 3 bases from J, with 10 bases between. CDR3 region: CSVEVGGGYEQYF. For the CDR3, the DNA is TGCAGCGTTGAAGTGGGAGGGGGCTACGAGCAGTACTTC.

In this sample, this clone turned up a few times. J is TRBJ1-5 and V is TRBV7-8; 7 bases fit TRBD1. Germline values: CDR1 SGHVS, CDR2 FQNEAQ. This CDR3 has 14 amino acids. V was clipped by 2 bases and J by 6 bases; unmatched bases: 4. This CDR3 is CASSLTGVGQPQHF. The CDR3 DNA is TGTGCCAGCAGCTTAACAGGGGTTGGTCAGCCCCAGCATTTT.

Notes on this clone: One end of the junction does not line up with germline, which may come from a read error. The chain uses TRBV6-1 and TRBJ2-1; 9 nucleotides align to TRBD1. Germline values: CDR1 MNHNS, CDR2 SASEGT. The CDR3 runs to 14 residues. In nucleotides, the CDR3 is TGTGCCAGCTGTGAGACAGGGGGGCCCAATGAGCAGTTCTTC. As protein: CASCETGGPNEQFF.